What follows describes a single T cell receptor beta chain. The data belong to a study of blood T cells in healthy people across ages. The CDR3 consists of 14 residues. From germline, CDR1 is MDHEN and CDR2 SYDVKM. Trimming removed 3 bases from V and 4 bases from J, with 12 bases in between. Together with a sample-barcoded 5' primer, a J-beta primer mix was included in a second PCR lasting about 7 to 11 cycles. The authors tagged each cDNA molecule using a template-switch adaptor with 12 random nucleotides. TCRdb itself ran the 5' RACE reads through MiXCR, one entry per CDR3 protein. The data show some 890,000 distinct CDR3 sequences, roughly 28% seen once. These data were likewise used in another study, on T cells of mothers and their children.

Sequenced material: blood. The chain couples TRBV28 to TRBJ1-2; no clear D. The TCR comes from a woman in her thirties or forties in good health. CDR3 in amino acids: CASSLTETLYGYTF. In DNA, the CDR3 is TGTGCCAGCAGTTTGACCGAGACGCTCTATGGCTACACCTTC.